A selection of T cell receptor beta chains follows, all from one sample in a study of blood T cell repertoires in COVID-19. Clones were read by immunoSEQ multiplex PCR, and TCRdb kept only the in-frame ones, dropping some. The table shows 84,000 or so clones, with 70% to 90% occurring only once. The specimen was peripheral blood. Receptors were obtained from a human donor in a cohort sampled during active COVID-19. CDR3s include the opening cysteine and the closing phenylalanine or tryptophan. D genes are given only for firm matches. Clone size, where shown, is once, few, many, or a class for clones that have expanded.

J,V,D,size,DNA,CDR3
TRBJ2-3,TRBV5-1,TRBD2,.,TGCGCCAGCAGTTTGGGGACTAGCGGGGGGACCACAGATACGCAGTATTTT,CASSLGTSGGTTDTQYF
TRBJ2-1,TRBV9,TRBD2,.,TGTGCCAGCAGCGACTACCGAGGACTAGCGGCTAATGAGCAGTTCTTC,CASSDYRGLAANEQFF
TRBJ2-7,TRBV4-2,.,.,TGTGCCAGCAGCCAAGAGGGCAGGGCTGTCGAGCAGTACTTC,CASSQEGRAVEQYF
TRBJ1-3,TRBV24-1,.,.,TGTGCCACCCCCACGCGTCGGCGGCATTTCTCTGGAAACACCATATATTTT,CATPTRRRHFSGNTIYF
TRBJ1-1,TRBV11-3,.,few,TGTGCCAGCAGCTTTGGCAGATCGAACACTGAAGCTTTCTTT,CASSFGRSNTEAFF
TRBJ2-5,TRBV27,.,few,TGTGCCGGTGAACACTATGTAGTCGGAGAGACCCAGTACTTC,CAGEHYVVGETQYF
TRBJ2-7,TRBV12-3/TRBV12-4,.,many,TGTGCCAGCAGCCGAATACAGGCTAGCGAGCAGTACTTC,CASSRIQASEQYF
TRBJ2-3,TRBV6-1,.,.,TGTGCCAGCAGTGAACAGGAAGGTTGGACAGATACGCAGTATTTT,CASSEQEGWTDTQYF
TRBJ2-4,TRBV3-1/TRBV3-2,TRBD2,.,TGTGCCAGCAGCCAAAGGGACTATTTAAACATTCAGTACTTC,CASSQRDYLNIQYF
TRBJ2-5,TRBV6-2/TRBV6-3,TRBD2,once,TGTGCCAGCAGTTTTTCTAGCGGGGGCCATCAAGAGACCCAGTACTTC,CASSFSSGGHQETQYF
TRBJ2-7,TRBV21-1,.,few,TGTGCCAGCAGCAAGGCCGTAAAGAGGGAACACGAGCAGTACTTC,CASSKAVKREHEQYF
TRBJ1-3,TRBV5-1,.,few,TGCGCCAGCAGCCCAACGGCGGGGGTTGGAAACACCATATATTTT,CASSPTAGVGNTIYF
TRBJ1-1,TRBV27,.,many,TGTGCCAGCAGTGCGCTACAGGGAATGAACACTGAAGCTTTCTTT,CASSALQGMNTEAFF
TRBJ2-3,TRBV5-1,.,.,TGCGCCAGCAGCCCAGGGGCAGGCAGCACAGATACGCAGTATTTT,CASSPGAGSTDTQYF
TRBJ2-1,TRBV10-1,.,.,TGCGCCAGCATCTCCAGGGTCTCCTACAATGAGCAGTTCTTC,CASISRVSYNEQFF
TRBJ2-3,TRBV11-2,TRBD2,.,TGTGCCAGCACCCCCAGACTAGCGGGGAGGTTAGATACGCAGTATTTT,CASTPRLAGRLDTQYF
TRBJ1-5,TRBV30,TRBD1,.,TGTGCCTGGGCAAGGGGGCCCAATCAGCCCCAGCATTTT,CAWARGPNQPQHF
TRBJ2-3,TRBV5-1,TRBD2,.,TGCGCCAGCAGCTTGGGTGGCGGGGGGCTCACAGATACGCAGTATTTT,CASSLGGGGLTDTQYF
TRBJ2-1,TRBV10-3,.,.,TGTGCCATCAGTCTCGGTGACAGCCCCAATGAGCAGTTCTTC,CAISLGDSPNEQFF
TRBJ1-2,TRBV3-1/TRBV3-2,.,.,TGTGCCAGCAGCCAAGGACAGATCCTTAACTATGGCTACACCTTC,CASSQGQILNYGYTF
TRBJ2-7,TRBV20-1,.,.,TGCAGTGCTCAATCGGGAGAGCAGTACTTC,CSAQSGEQYF
TRBJ1-1,TRBV7-2,TRBD1,once,TGTGCCAGCAGCTCGGGACAGGGCCACACTGAAGCTTTCTTT,CASSSGQGHTEAFF
TRBJ2-5,TRBV9,TRBD2,.,TGTGCCAGCAGCGTAGTGGGACTAGCGGGAGGTGAGACCCAGTACTTC,CASSVVGLAGGETQYF
TRBJ2-5,TRBV12-5,TRBD2,.,TGTGCTAGTGGATCATTCCTGACTAGCGGGGGTTCCTCAAGAGATGGCCAGTACTTC,CASGSFLTSGGSSRDGQYF
TRBJ2-7,TRBV5-1,TRBD1,.,TGCGCCAGCAGCTGGGACAGACCCTACGAGCAGTACTTC,CASSWDRPYEQYF
TRBJ1-1,TRBV5-1,TRBD1,.,TGCGCCAGCAGCTCACAGGGGGTCGGCACTGAAGCTTTCTTT,CASSSQGVGTEAFF
TRBJ1-2,TRBV7-9,TRBD1,.,TGTGCCAGCAGCTTTGGAGACAGGGATTCCGCCTACTTC,CASSFGDRDSAYF
TRBJ2-5,TRBV2,TRBD1,.,TGTGCCAGCAGTGGGGCAGGGGGCGGGAAAGAGACCCAGTACTTC,CASSGAGGGKETQYF
TRBJ1-1,TRBV18,.,.,TGTGCCAGCTCACCTCAGGGGCACGGGGCCACTGAAGCTTTCTTT,CASSPQGHGATEAFF
TRBJ1-1,TRBV7-9,.,once,TGTGCCAGCAGCTTAGGTGGAGGCACTGAAGCTTTCTTT,CASSLGGGTEAFF
TRBJ2-5,TRBV5-1,TRBD2,.,TGCGCCAGCAGCTTGAGTTTAGTGGCTAGCGGGGGGCAGGAGACCCAGTACTTC,CASSLSLVASGGQETQYF
TRBJ1-4,TRBV28,.,.,TGTGCCAGCAGTACTCCGGGAGATCCTAATGAAAAACTGTTTTTT,CASSTPGDPNEKLFF
TRBJ1-2,TRBV19,.,.,TGTGCCAGTAGTATAGGAGGAGGCTACTATGGCTACACCTTC,CASSIGGGYYGYTF
TRBJ1-5,TRBV19,.,.,TGTGCCAGTAGGATGAGGAGGGGTGCTCAGCCCCAGCATTTT,CASRMRRGAQPQHF
TRBJ2-1,TRBV9,.,.,TGTGCCAGCAGCGTAGAGCAGGGCACCTGGGATGAGCAGTTCTTC,CASSVEQGTWDEQFF
TRBJ1-5,TRBV19,.,.,TGTGCCAGTAGTACCTTTGGCACAGGGAGTCAGCCCCAGCATTTT,CASSTFGTGSQPQHF
TRBJ1-1,TRBV2,.,.,TGTGCCAGCTCCCCTTTTTCCGTGGAAGCTTTCTTT,CASSPFSVEAFF
TRBJ2-5,TRBV9,TRBD1,.,TGTGCCAGCAGCTACACAGGGGGGCAGGAGACCCAGTACTTC,CASSYTGGQETQYF
TRBJ1-4,TRBV20-1,.,once,TGCAGTTCCCGGACTGAGGAAAAACTGTTTTTT,CSSRTEEKLFF
TRBJ1-1,TRBV7-9,.,.,TGTGCCAGCAGCTGGAGTTCGACCGTGAACACTGAAGCTTTCTTT,CASSWSSTVNTEAFF
TRBJ2-7,TRBV27,TRBD1,.,TGTGCCAGCAGTCCCCGACAGGGGACTGCCTACGAGCAGTACTTC,CASSPRQGTAYEQYF
TRBJ1-1,TRBV5-8,.,.,TGTGCCAGCAAGCGGACGATGGGGTCCCTAGTTAGGACTGAAGCTTTCTTT,CASKRTMGSLVRTEAFF
TRBJ2-2,TRBV5-4,.,.,TGTGCCAGCAGCGTCCCTAGTGGCGGGGAGCTGTTTTTT,CASSVPSGGELFF
TRBJ1-2,TRBV5-4,.,.,TGTGCCAGCAGCTTGGTCCAGGGTAACTATGGCTACACCTTC,CASSLVQGNYGYTF
TRBJ1-1,TRBV19,TRBD1,.,TGTGCCAGTCGGAAGGGGGCAGATGGAACTGAAGCTTTCTTT,CASRKGADGTEAFF
TRBJ2-7,TRBV6-5,.,.,TGTGCCAGCAGTTACGATCACTGGTTCCCTTACGAGCAGTACTTC,CASSYDHWFPYEQYF
TRBJ2-7,TRBV18,TRBD1,once,TGTGCCAGCTCACGACAGGGGTCCTACGAGCAGTACTTC,CASSRQGSYEQYF
TRBJ1-1,TRBV5-1,.,.,TGCGCCAGCAGCTTGTACGGAGCCCCGAACACTGAAGCTTTCTTT,CASSLYGAPNTEAFF
TRBJ2-1,TRBV7-9,TRBD2,.,TGTGCCAGCAGCTTTACGATAATAGCGGGGGGTCCTTCCGCCAATGAGCAGTTCTTC,CASSFTIIAGGPSANEQFF
TRBJ2-3,TRBV30,.,.,TGTGCCTGGAGTGAGGTAGCGGGCACAGATACGCAGTATTTT,CAWSEVAGTDTQYF
TRBJ1-5,TRBV2,TRBD1,.,TGTGCCAGCCAGGGACAGGGATTGCAGCCCCAGCATTTT,CASQGQGLQPQHF
TRBJ1-2,TRBV30,.,.,TGTGCCTGGAGTGTTTCGCGGGGAATCTATGGCTACACCTTC,CAWSVSRGIYGYTF